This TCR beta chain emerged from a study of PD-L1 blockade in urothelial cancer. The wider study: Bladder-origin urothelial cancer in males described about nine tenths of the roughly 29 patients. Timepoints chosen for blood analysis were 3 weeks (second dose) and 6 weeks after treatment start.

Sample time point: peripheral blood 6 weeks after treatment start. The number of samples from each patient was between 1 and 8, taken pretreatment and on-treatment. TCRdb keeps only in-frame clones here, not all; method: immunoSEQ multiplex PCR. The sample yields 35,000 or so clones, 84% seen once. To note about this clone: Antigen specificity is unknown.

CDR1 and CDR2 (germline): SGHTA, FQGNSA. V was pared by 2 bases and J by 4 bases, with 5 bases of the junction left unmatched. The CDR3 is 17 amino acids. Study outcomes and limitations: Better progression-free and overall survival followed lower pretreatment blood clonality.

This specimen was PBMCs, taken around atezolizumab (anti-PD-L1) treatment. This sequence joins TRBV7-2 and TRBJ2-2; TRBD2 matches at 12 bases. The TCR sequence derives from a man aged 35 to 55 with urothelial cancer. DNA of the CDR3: TGTGCCAGCAGCTTAAGACTAGCGGGAGTTTCCACCGGGGAGCTGTTTTTT. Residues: CASSLRLAGVSTGELFF.